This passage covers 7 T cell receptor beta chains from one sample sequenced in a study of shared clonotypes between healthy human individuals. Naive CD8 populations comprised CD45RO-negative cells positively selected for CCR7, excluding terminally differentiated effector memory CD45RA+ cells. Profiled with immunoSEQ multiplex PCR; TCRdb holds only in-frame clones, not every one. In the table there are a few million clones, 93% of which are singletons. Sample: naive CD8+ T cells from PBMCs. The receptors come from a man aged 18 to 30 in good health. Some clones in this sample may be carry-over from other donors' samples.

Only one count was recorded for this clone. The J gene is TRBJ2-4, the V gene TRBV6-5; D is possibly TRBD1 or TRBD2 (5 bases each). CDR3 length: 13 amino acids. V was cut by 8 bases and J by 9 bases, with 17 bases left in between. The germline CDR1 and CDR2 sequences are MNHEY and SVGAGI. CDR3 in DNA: TGTGCCAGCGGACCGAGGGGAGTGGGCATTCAGTACTTC. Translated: CASGPRGVGIQYF.

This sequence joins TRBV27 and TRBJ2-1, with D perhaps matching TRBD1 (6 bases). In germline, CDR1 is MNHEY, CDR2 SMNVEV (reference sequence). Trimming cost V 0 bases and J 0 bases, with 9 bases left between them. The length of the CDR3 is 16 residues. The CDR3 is CASSLSRGNSYNEQFF. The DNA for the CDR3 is TGTGCCAGCAGTTTATCTAGGGGGAACTCCTACAATGAGCAGTTCTTC.

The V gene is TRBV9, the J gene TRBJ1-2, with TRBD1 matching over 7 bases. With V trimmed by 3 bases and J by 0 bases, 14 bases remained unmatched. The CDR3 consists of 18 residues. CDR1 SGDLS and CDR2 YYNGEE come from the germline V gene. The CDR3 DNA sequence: TGTGCCAGCAGCGGGCTGGTGGGGACAGATAAAACTAACTATGGCTACACCTTC. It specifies CASSGLVGTDKTNYGYTF.

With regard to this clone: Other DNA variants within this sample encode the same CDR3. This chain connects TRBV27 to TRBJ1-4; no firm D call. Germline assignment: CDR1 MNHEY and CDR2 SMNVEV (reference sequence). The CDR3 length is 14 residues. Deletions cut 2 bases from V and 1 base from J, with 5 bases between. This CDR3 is CASSLRQTNEKLFF. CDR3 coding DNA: TGTGCCAGCAGTTTACGCCAAACTAATGAAAAACTGTTTTTT.

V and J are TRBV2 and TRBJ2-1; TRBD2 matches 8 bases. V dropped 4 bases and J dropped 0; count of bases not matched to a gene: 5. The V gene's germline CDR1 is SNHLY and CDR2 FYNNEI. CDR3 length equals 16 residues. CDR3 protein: CASSVLAGFSYNEQFF. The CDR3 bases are TGTGCCAGCAGTGTCCTAGCGGGCTTCTCCTACAATGAGCAGTTCTTC.

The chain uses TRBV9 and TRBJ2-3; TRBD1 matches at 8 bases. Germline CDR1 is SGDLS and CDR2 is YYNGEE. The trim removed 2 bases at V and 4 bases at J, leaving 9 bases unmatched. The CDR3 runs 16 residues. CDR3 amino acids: CASSVRTDRVSDTQYF. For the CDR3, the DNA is TGTGCCAGCAGCGTCAGAACGGACAGGGTATCAGATACGCAGTATTTT.

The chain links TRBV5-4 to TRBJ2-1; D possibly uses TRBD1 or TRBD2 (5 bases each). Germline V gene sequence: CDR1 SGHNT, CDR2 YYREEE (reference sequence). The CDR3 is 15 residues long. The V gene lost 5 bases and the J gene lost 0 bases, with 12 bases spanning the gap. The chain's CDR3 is CASSSGRDSYNEQFF. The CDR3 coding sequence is TGTGCCAGCAGTTCGGGACGTGACTCCTACAATGAGCAGTTCTTC.